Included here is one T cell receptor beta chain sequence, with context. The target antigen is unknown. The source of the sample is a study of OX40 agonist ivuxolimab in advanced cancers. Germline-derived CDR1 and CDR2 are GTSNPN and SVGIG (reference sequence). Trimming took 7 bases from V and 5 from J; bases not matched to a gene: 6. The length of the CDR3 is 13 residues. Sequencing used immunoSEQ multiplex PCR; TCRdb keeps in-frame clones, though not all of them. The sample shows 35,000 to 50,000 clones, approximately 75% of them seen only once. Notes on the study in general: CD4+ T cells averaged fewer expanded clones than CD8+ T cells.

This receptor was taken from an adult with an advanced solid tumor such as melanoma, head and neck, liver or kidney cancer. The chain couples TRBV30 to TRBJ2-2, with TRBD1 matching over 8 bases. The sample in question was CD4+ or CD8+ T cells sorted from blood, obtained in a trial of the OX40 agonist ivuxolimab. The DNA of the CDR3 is TGTGCCTCGGACAGGGTGGGGACCGGGGAGCTGTTTTTT. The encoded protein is CASDRVGTGELFF.